These T cell receptor beta chains were read from a single sample in a study of control samples from healthy donors and cancer patients. The method was immunoSEQ multiplex PCR; TCRdb's version includes in-frame clones alone and lacks a portion of them. The data contain over 80,000 clones, about nine tenths of them singletons. The specimen sequenced was blood. These receptors were collected from a man aged 30-40 years in good health. Both conserved end residues are part of each CDR3. Each record gives: clone size, CDR3 length, J gene, V gene, D gene, CDR3 DNA, CDR3 protein. A D gene is named only where the DNA matches it firmly. Rows may omit the clone size; those that give it use once, few, many or a size class.

>NA|17|TRBJ2-4|TRBV14|NA
TGTGCCAGCAGCCGTGGTTGGAGCACCAGGTCCAAAAACATTCAGTACTTC
CASSRGWSTRSKNIQYF
>NA|17|TRBJ2-1|TRBV10-3|TRBD2
TGTGCCATCAGTGAGTCAACCGGGACTAGCCGTTTCAATGAGCAGTTCTTC
CAISESTGTSRFNEQFF
>NA|14|TRBJ2-7|TRBV10-2|TRBD2
TGCGCCAGCAGGAATAGCGGGTCCCCCGGCGAGCAGTACTTC
CASRNSGSPGEQYF
>few|16|TRBJ2-2|TRBV6-4|NA
TGTGCCAGCAGTAAACATTCCGGGGCGAACACCGGGGAGCTGTTTTTT
CASSKHSGANTGELFF
>NA|15|TRBJ2-2|TRBV7-2|NA
TGTGCCAGCAGCCCCCCCCGGGACGGCACCGGGGAGCTGTTTTTT
CASSPPRDGTGELFF
>NA|14|TRBJ1-4|TRBV7-2|NA
TGTGCCAGCAGCCAACAGGGAGGTAATGAAAAACTGTTTTTT
CASSQQGGNEKLFF
>NA|15|TRBJ2-7|TRBV7-8|NA
TGTGCCAGCAGCTTAGCGCCAGGATCCTCCTACGAGCAGTACTTC
CASSLAPGSSYEQYF
>NA|15|TRBJ1-1|TRBV7-9|NA
TGTGCCAGCAGCTTAATGGGGCTGGGTAACACTGAAGCTTTCTTT
CASSLMGLGNTEAFF
>NA|12|TRBJ2-3|TRBV9|NA
TGTGCCAGCAATGGGGACGCGGATACGCAGTATTTT
CASNGDADTQYF
>NA|14|TRBJ1-6|TRBV25-1|NA
TGTGCCAGCAGTGAACTAGGGGATGGTTCACCCCTCCACTTT
CASSELGDGSPLHF
>few|15|TRBJ1-2|TRBV5-6|NA
TGTGCCAGCAGCTTGGCGACTCTGGTCCTAGGCGGCTACACCTTC
CASSLATLVLGGYTF
>NA|14|TRBJ2-7|TRBV5-4|TRBD1
TGTGCCAGCAGCCGCGGACAGGGGGGGTACGAGCAGTACTTC
CASSRGQGGYEQYF
>NA|14|TRBJ2-5|TRBV18|NA
TGTGCCAGCTCACTCCGGACCTTCCAAGAGACCCAGTACTTC
CASSLRTFQETQYF
>NA|15|TRBJ2-1|TRBV24-1|TRBD2
TGTGCCACCAGTGACATTAGCGGGCCCTACAATGAGCAGTTCTTC
CATSDISGPYNEQFF
>NA|15|TRBJ2-1|TRBV3-1/TRBV3-2|NA
TGTGCCAGCAGCCCCGGATCACTGATAGGGAATGAGCAGTTCTTC
CASSPGSLIGNEQFF
>NA|14|TRBJ1-1|TRBV3-1/TRBV3-2|NA
TGTGCCAGCAGCCAAGAACGAGAGGGCACTGAAGCTTTCTTT
CASSQEREGTEAFF
>NA|14|TRBJ2-3|TRBV15|NA
TGTGCCACCAGCAGAGTCCGGAGCCCAGATACGCAGTATTTT
CATSRVRSPDTQYF
>NA|17|TRBJ2-3|TRBV4-1|TRBD2
TGCGCCAGCAGCCATCCGGGACTAGCGGGAATTACAGATACGCAGTATTTT
CASSHPGLAGITDTQYF
>NA|13|TRBJ1-2|TRBV5-1|NA
TGCGCCAGCAGGACGACAGCTAACTATGGCTACACCTTC
CASRTTANYGYTF
>NA|11|TRBJ2-7|TRBV5-5|NA
TGTGCCAGCAGGTCGGATCACGAGCAGTACTTC
CASRSDHEQYF
>NA|13|TRBJ1-1|TRBV27|NA
TGTGCCAGCAGTTTACGTCCGAACACTGAAGCTTTCTTT
CASSLRPNTEAFF
>NA|10|TRBJ2-5|TRBV28|NA
TGTGCCAGCAGTTTGGAGACCCAGTACTTC
CASSLETQYF
>NA|13|TRBJ1-2|TRBV9|NA
TGTGCCAGCAGCCCCGGACAGTTTTTTGGCTACACCTTC
CASSPGQFFGYTF
>NA|17|TRBJ2-1|TRBV4-1|NA
TGCGCCAGCAGCCAAGAGCCCCCGGGGGCGGCCTACAATGAGCAGTTCTTC
CASSQEPPGAAYNEQFF
>NA|16|TRBJ2-2|TRBV12-5|NA
TGTGCTAGTGGTTTTGGGCCAGGGCTGGGTCACCGGGGAGCTGTTTTT
CASGFGPGLGHRGAVF
>NA|14|TRBJ2-1|TRBV30|NA
TGTGCCTGGACTCAAAAGAGCTCCTACAATGAGCAGTTCTTC
CAWTQKSSYNEQFF